One and the same sample provided the 27 T cell receptor beta chains below, sequenced in a study of CD8+CD57+ T cells in acquired aplastic anemia. The TCR beta profiling, which covered VDJ combination and CDR3 sequence, was carried out using genomic DNA as the template. TCRdb fed the reads into MiXCR, producing one record per CDR3 protein. The repertoire includes about 130,000 distinct CDR3 sequences, 48% of them detected once, and under 3% sits in the top ten. Material for sequencing was sorted CD4+, CD8+, or CD8+CD57+ T cells (not recorded which) from PBMCs. The receptors derive from a human donor in good health, serving as a control.

The chain joins TRBV25-1 to TRBJ2-5, with 9 bases aligning to TRBD1. The CDR3 consists of 19 residues. CDR1 and CDR2 (germline): MGHDK, SYGVNS. With 5 bases clipped from V and 2 bases from J, the junction kept 18 bases outside the gene matches. The CDR3 DNA reads as TGTGCCAGCAGTAGGTCCCCGGGACAGGGAGGGGGTCCACAAGAGACCCAGTACTTC. Amino acids: CASSRSPGQGGGPQETQYF.

This clonotype occurred many times. V gene TRBV20-1 combines with J gene TRBJ2-7, with 10 positions matching TRBD2. The J segment lost 6 bases and the V segment lost 6 bases, leaving 20 bases of the junction unmatched. The CDR3 has 17 amino acids. The germline gives CDR1 DFQATT, CDR2 SNEGSKA (reference sequence). CDR3 bases: TGCAGTGCCATCCCGTCTAGCGGGGGTTCTCTCAGGAGCGAGCAGTACTTC. Translating gives CSAIPSSGGSLRSEQYF.

In this sample, this clonotype turned up a few times. The chain uses TRBV18 and TRBJ1-1; maybe TRBD1 (5 bases). Trimming took 0 bases from V and 7 from J, leaving 21 bases between them. CDR3 length: 17 residues. Germline V gives CDR1 KGHSH, CDR2 LQKENI. CDR3 protein: CASSPPFGAGRGLEAFF. The CDR3 region has the DNA TGTGCCAGCTCACCACCTTTCGGTGCAGGAAGGGGCCTTGAAGCTTTCTTT.

This CDR3 reads CASSIAGKSSPLHF. For the CDR3, the DNA is TGTGCCAGTAGTATAGCTGGGAAAAGCTCACCCCTCCACTTT. The chain uses TRBV19 and TRBJ1-6; no firm D call. This CDR3 is 14 amino acids long. Germline assignment: CDR1 LNHDA and CDR2 SQIVND (reference sequence). Deletions cut 1 base from V and 10 bases from J, with 11 bases between.

This clonotype appeared many times. The chain carries TRBV25-1 and TRBJ1-2; the match to TRBD1 covers 10 bases. Germline V gene data show CDR1 as MGHDK and CDR2 as SYGVNS. This CDR3 has 16 amino acids. J lost 7 bases, V lost 2 bases, and 10 bases had no gene match. CDR3 in amino acids: CASSEVRGTGVGGYTF. The CDR3 bases are TGTGCCAGCAGTGAAGTCCGTGGGACAGGGGTAGGTGGCTACACCTTC.

The rearrangement links TRBV7-8 to TRBJ1-5; D call uncertain. V gave up 0 bases and J gave up 5 bases, with 5 bases separating them. The CDR3 covers 13 residues. From germline, CDR1 is SGHVS and CDR2 FQNEAQ. CDR3 nucleotide sequence: TGTGCCAGCAGCTTAGCAGCTGATCAGCCCCAGCATTTT. Amino acid sequence: CASSLAADQPQHF.

The V gene is TRBV10-3, the J gene TRBJ1-2, with TRBD1 as a possible D gene (5 bases). The CDR3 totals 12 residues. Germline loops: CDR1 ENHRY, CDR2 SYGVKD. V was shortened by 10 bases and J by 3 bases, with 12 bases between the two germline ends. CDR3 DNA: TGTGCCACGACCCAGGGCGACTATGGCTACACCTTC. Translated, it gives CATTQGDYGYTF.

This clonotype turned up a few times. This chain uses TRBV14 with TRBJ2-7; 15 bases fit TRBD2. There are 15 residues in the CDR3. The V gene end was trimmed by 0 bases and the J gene end by 6 bases; junction bases not matched to a gene: 0. The V gene's germline CDR1 is SGHDN and CDR2 FVKESK. The DNA of the CDR3 is TGTGCCAGCAGCCAAGAGGGACTAGCGGGGGGCGAGCAGTACTTC. Translated: CASSQEGLAGGEQYF. Full variable domain (remainder filled in from reference TRBV14 and TRBJ2-7): EAGVTQFPSHSVIEKGQTVTLRCDPISGHDNLYWYRRVMGKEIKFLLHFVKESKQDESGMPNNRFLAERTGGTYSTLKVQPAELEDSGVYFCASSQEGLAGGEQYFGPGTRLTVT.

This clonotype occurred many times. The chain recombines TRBV11-2 with TRBJ2-1; 12 nucleotides match TRBD2. Unmatched junction bases numbered 16, after V lost 4 bases and J lost 3 bases. Germline CDR1 and CDR2: SGHAT and FQNNGV. CDR3 length: 20 residues. CDR3 loop: CASSSLPRTSGNPLYNEQFF. CDR3 in DNA: TGTGCCAGCAGCTCCCTGCCGCGGACTAGCGGGAACCCCCTCTACAATGAGCAGTTCTTC.

This clonotype was seen at least ten times. V gene TRBV5-8 combines with J gene TRBJ2-1; 16 bases map to TRBD2. The V segment lost 3 bases and the J segment 9 bases; nucleotides outside the gene matches: 9. CDR1 and CDR2 from the germline V gene are SGHTS and YDEGEE. This CDR3 spans 17 amino acids. The CDR3 DNA is TGTGCCAGCAGCTCCTCCGGGACTAGCGGGGGGGAGGGTGAGCAGTTCTTC. Amino acid sequence: CASSSSGTSGGEGEQFF. The full variable domain, completed using reference TRBV5-8 and TRBJ2-1, is EAGVTQSPTHLIKTRGQQATLRCSPISGHTSVYWYQQALGLGLQFLLWYDEGEERNRGNFPPRFSGRQFPNYSSELNVNALELEDSALYLCASSSSGTSGGEGEQFFGPGTRLTVL.

On this clonotype itself: Being one base from a much bigger clone, this may be a read error. V is TRBV5-1 and J is TRBJ1-3; D unclear. Germline V lookup: CDR1 SGHRS, CDR2 YFSETQ. The CDR3 runs 17 residues. Trimming cost V 4 bases and J 0 bases, with 17 bases left between them. The CDR3 loop reads CASSPSGFLSSGNTIYF. The CDR3 DNA is TGCGCCAGCAGCCCATCGGGGTTCCTGAGCTCTGGAAACACCATATATTTT.

This clonotype was seen at least ten times. This sequence joins TRBV11-1 and TRBJ2-3, with D possibly called TRBD1 or TRBD2 (6 bases each). Germline assignment: CDR1 SGHAT and CDR2 FQDESV (reference sequence). V lost 1 base and J lost 3, with 11 bases in between. The CDR3 has 15 residues. In DNA, the CDR3 is TGTGCCAGCAGCTTAGTAGGGGGGAGGACAGATACGCAGTATTTT. Translated: CASSLVGGRTDTQYF.

Many counts were recorded for this clonotype. The chain carries TRBV20-1 and TRBJ2-2; D may be TRBD2 (7 bases). From germline, CDR1 is DFQATT and CDR2 SNEGSKA (reference sequence). V lost 5 bases and J 5 bases, leaving 21 bases between the germline ends. The CDR3 covers 16 residues. In DNA form, the CDR3 reads TGCAGTGCTTCTCCCCCGGGGGGCAAAAGAACCGGGGAGCTGTTTTTT. Residues: CSASPPGGKRTGELFF.

The table lists this clonotype with a few counts. The chain carries TRBV7-2 and TRBJ1-5, with D unclear. The CDR3 loop spans 15 amino acids. The V gene's germline CDR1 is SGHTA and CDR2 FQGNSA. Trimming removed 6 bases from V and 2 bases from J, with 14 bases in between. The chain's CDR3 is CASRLNTFGNQPQHF. Here the CDR3 DNA reads TGTGCCAGCAGGCTTAACACTTTCGGCAATCAGCCCCAGCATTTT.

The rearrangement uses TRBV15 and TRBJ2-7; 7 nucleotides match TRBD1. This CDR3 is built from 13 residues. Germline assignment: CDR1 LNHNV and CDR2 YYDKDF (reference sequence). Losses at the gene ends were 5 bases for V and 5 bases for J; bases not matched to a gene: 6. The CDR3 protein is CATSLDRAHEQYF. The CDR3 nucleotides are TGTGCCACCAGCCTAGACAGGGCCCACGAGCAGTACTTC.

This clonotype was observed a handful of times. Here the CDR3 reads CAWRIKASQETQYF. Written as DNA, the CDR3 is TGTGCCTGGAGAATAAAAGCCTCCCAAGAGACCCAGTACTTC. The chain couples TRBV30 to TRBJ2-5, with D hard to call. Germline loops: CDR1 GTSNPN, CDR2 SVGIG (reference sequence). V lost 3 bases and J 1 base, leaving 12 bases between the germline ends. This CDR3 is 14 amino acids long.

The chain links TRBV24-1 to TRBJ1-2; D unclear. Germline CDR1 KGHDR, CDR2 SFDVKD. The CDR3 has 14 amino acids. The ends were cut back, 5 bases at V and 2 bases at J, with 11 bases in the middle. CDR3 bases: TGTGCCACCAGTGCTCCGGACTCCAACTATGGCTACACCTTC. Protein: CATSAPDSNYGYTF.

The chain employs TRBV9 and TRBJ1-5, with D tentatively TRBD1 (6 bases). CDR3 length: 17 residues. Between the trimmed V and J ends, which lost 3 bases and 0 bases, there was a span of 16 bases. Germline CDR1 and CDR2: SGDLS and YYNGEE. In nucleotides, the CDR3 is TGTGCCAGCAGCGCAAACCAGGGGCTGGCTAGCAATCAGCCCCAGCATTTT. Translation: CASSANQGLASNQPQHF.

The chain uses TRBV5-8 and TRBJ2-7, with D hard to call. Germline V lookup: CDR1 SGHTS, CDR2 YDEGEE. This CDR3 comprises 13 residues. Trimming took off 4 bases at V and 4 bases at J, with 12 bases between the two ends. CDR3 DNA sequence: TGTGCCAGCAGCCTTGGTCTAACTTACGAGCAGTACGTC. It yields the protein CASSLGLTYEQYV.

This clonotype was seen at least ten times. The V and J genes are TRBV29-1 and TRBJ2-4; D remains unclear. V lost 4 bases and J lost 4, with 14 bases in between. The CDR3 contains 14 residues. Looked up from germline, CDR1 is SQVTM and CDR2 is ANQGSEA. The CDR3 DNA reads as TGCAGCGTTGTGGAGAGATTGGGGAAAAACATTCAGTACTTC. Translation gives CSVVERLGKNIQYF.

This clonotype was recorded many times. The rearrangement links TRBV7-9 to TRBJ1-1, with 8 bases identical to TRBD1. The CDR3 totals 14 residues. Germline values: CDR1 SEHNR, CDR2 FQNEAQ (reference sequence). The junction had 5 bases not matched to a gene; V was cut back by 5 bases and J by 3 bases. In nucleotides, the CDR3 is TGTGCCAGCAGCCAAGCAGGGGGCCACACTGAAGCTTTCTTT. Its protein product is CASSQAGGHTEAFF. Combining the CDR3 with reference TRBV7-9 and TRBJ1-1 gives the whole variable domain DTGVSQNPRHKITKRGQNVTFRCDPISEHNRLYWYRQTLGQGPEFLTYFQNEAQLEKSRLLSDRFSAERPKGSFSTLEIQRTEQGDSAMYLCASSQAGGHTEAFFGQGTRLTVV.

This clonotype was observed a few times. The rearrangement joins TRBV5-5 to TRBJ1-5; D not certain. CDR3 length equals 15 residues. Between the trimmed V and J ends, which lost 0 bases and 0 bases, there was a span of 7 bases. Germline V gene sequence: CDR1 SGHKS, CDR2 YYEKEE (reference sequence). The DNA of the CDR3 is TGTGCCAGCAGCTTGGGGCCTGATAGCAATCAGCCCCAGCATTTT. It translates to CASSLGPDSNQPQHF.

This clonotype was recorded at least ten times. The chain couples TRBV4-3 to TRBJ2-7; tentative D call: TRBD1 (5 bases). Germline CDR1 LGHNA, CDR2 YSLEER. This CDR3 has 14 residues. V lost 0 bases and J 3 bases, leaving 9 bases between the germline ends. DNA for the CDR3: TGCGCCAGCAGCCAAGATCGGACACTCTACGAGCAGTACTTC. Its translation is CASSQDRTLYEQYF.

This clonotype has at least ten counts. The chain employs TRBV13 and TRBJ1-5, with a weak D call TRBD1 (5 bases). Trimming cost V 5 bases and J 2 bases, with 19 bases left between them. Germline V CDR1 and CDR2: PRHDT, FYEKMQ (reference sequence). CDR3 size: 17 residues. The CDR3 protein is CASSQPERGWGNQPQHF. The CDR3 coding sequence is TGTGCCAGCAGCCAACCGGAACGGGGGTGGGGCAATCAGCCCCAGCATTTT.

The chain carries TRBV7-2 and TRBJ2-7; 7 nucleotides match TRBD1. With V trimmed by 2 bases and J by 2 bases, 6 bases remained unmatched. CDR3 length: 15 amino acids. CDR1 and CDR2 (germline): SGHTA, FQGNSA. The CDR3 region is CASSLFTGATYEQYF. In nucleotides, the CDR3 is TGTGCCAGCAGCTTATTTACAGGGGCGACCTACGAGCAGTACTTC.

This chain uses TRBV13 with TRBJ2-7; TRBD2 matches at 8 bases. The J call may be mistaken, given a closer DNA end match to TRBJ2-5. There are 16 residues in the CDR3. The germline gives CDR1 PRHDT, CDR2 FYEKMQ (reference sequence). CDR3: CASSFTEAGARETQYF. The CDR3 nucleotides read TGTGCCAGCAGCTTTACAGAAGCGGGGGCGCGGGAGACCCAGTACTTC.

This clonotype was found many times. The V call is TRBV20-1, the J call TRBJ2-3, with TRBD1 matching over 10 bases. The V and J ends lost 6 bases and 3 bases, in that order; junction bases with no gene match: 6. This CDR3 region has 14 residues. Per germline, CDR1 DFQATT and CDR2 SNEGSKA (reference sequence). The CDR3: CSAAPGQGTDTQYF. CDR3 DNA: TGCAGTGCCGCCCCGGGACAGGGGACAGATACGCAGTATTTT.